This TCR beta chain was recovered during a study of cytotoxic CD8 clonotypes in ibrutinib-treated CLL. Study context: There were about 11 relapsed/refractory patients and more than 14 treatment-naive patients, and some 18 were IGHV unmutated. A median 12 months of treatment, range 6 to 36, preceded the collection of response samples. Notes on the study in general: Different sampling times were used for sustained-remission and progressing patients.

Data came from immunoSEQ multiplex PCR; TCRdb stores just in-frame clones and leaves some out. The data contain fewer than 30,000 clones, around two thirds of them singletons. The CDR3 is 16 residues long. In germline, CDR1 is KGHSH, CDR2 LQKENI. The J segment lost 2 bases and the V segment lost 4 bases, leaving 5 bases of the junction unmatched. This clone was observed a handful of times. Its matching antigen is unknown. The chain carries TRBV18 and TRBJ2-7; 13 bases match TRBD2. The sequences come from PBMCs, collected at disease progression, from a patient treated with ibrutinib. The sequence was obtained from a human donor with chronic lymphocytic leukemia. The CDR3, as DNA: TGTGCCAGCTCACGGACTAGCGGGGGAGGCGCCTACGAGCAGTACTTC. It is translated as CASSRTSGGGAYEQYF. The full variable domain, in which reference TRBV18 and TRBJ2-7 provide the parts outside the CDR3, is NAGVMQNPRHLVRRRGQEARLRCSPMKGHSHVYWYRQLPEEGLKFMVYLQKENIIDESGMPKERFSAEFPKEGPSILRIQQVVRGDSAAYFCASSRTSGGGAYEQYFGPGTRLTVT.